This T cell receptor beta chain was recovered during a study of technical replicates of blood from a few donors. Clones were read by immunoSEQ multiplex PCR, and TCRdb kept only the in-frame ones, dropping some. The sample carries 98,000 or so clones, 95% recorded once. This CDR3 region has 15 residues. V dropped 5 bases and J dropped 3; count of bases not matched to a gene: 6. Per the germline V gene, CDR1 is SEHNR and CDR2 is FQNEAQ (reference sequence). This chain joins TRBV7-9 and TRBJ2-1; 8 nucleotides match TRBD2. The sequencing input was T cells isolated from PBMCs. The source is a human donor in good health. The CDR3 region is CASSPQRENYNEQFF. For the CDR3, the DNA is TGTGCCAGCAGCCCCCAGCGGGAGAACTACAATGAGCAGTTCTTC.